A selection of T cell receptor beta chains follows, all from one sample in a study of technical replicates of blood from several donors. The assay was immunoSEQ multiplex PCR, and TCRdb's table has in-frame clones only and misses some. Counted here are some 79,000 clones, approximately 94% occurring once; the ten biggest clones make up 0.25% to 0.3%. Material: T cells isolated from PBMCs. These receptors all come from a human donor in good health. CDR3s include the opening cysteine and the closing phenylalanine or tryptophan. The D gene is left open where the match is weak. Where a row states a size, it is once, few, many or the class of an expanded clone; other rows omit it.

clone_size: -; d_call: -; j_call: TRBJ1-2; v_call: TRBV7-9; cdr3_aa: CASSLETVYGYTF; cdr3_nt: TGTGCCAGCAGCTTAGAGACAGTCTATGGCTACACCTTC
clone_size: -; d_call: TRBD1; j_call: TRBJ2-3; v_call: TRBV2; cdr3_aa: CASSEFWNRGMTDTQYF; cdr3_nt: TGTGCCAGCAGTGAATTTTGGAACAGGGGGATGACAGATACGCAGTATTTT
clone_size: -; d_call: TRBD1; j_call: TRBJ1-1; v_call: TRBV7-6; cdr3_aa: CASSLTEGAANTEAFF; cdr3_nt: TGTGCCAGCAGCTTGACCGAGGGGGCAGCCAACACTGAAGCTTTCTTT
clone_size: -; d_call: TRBD1; j_call: TRBJ1-2; v_call: TRBV19; cdr3_aa: CASTPTQGAYGYTF; cdr3_nt: TGTGCCAGTACCCCCACCCAGGGGGCGTATGGCTACACCTTC
clone_size: -; d_call: -; j_call: TRBJ1-1; v_call: TRBV10-3; cdr3_aa: CAISEMTGGNTEAFF; cdr3_nt: TGTGCCATCAGTGAGATGACGGGGGGGAACACTGAAGCTTTCTTT
clone_size: -; d_call: -; j_call: TRBJ1-1; v_call: TRBV5-4; cdr3_aa: CASSLQGSEAFF; cdr3_nt: TGTGCCAGCAGCTTGCAGGGTTCTGAAGCTTTCTTT
clone_size: -; d_call: TRBD1; j_call: TRBJ2-1; v_call: TRBV29-1; cdr3_aa: CSVNPRDRGNEQFF; cdr3_nt: TGCAGCGTCAATCCCCGGGACAGGGGTAATGAGCAGTTCTTC
clone_size: -; d_call: -; j_call: TRBJ2-3; v_call: TRBV9; cdr3_aa: CASSETVLDTQYF; cdr3_nt: TGTGCCAGCAGCGAGACAGTTCTAGATACGCAGTATTTT
clone_size: -; d_call: -; j_call: TRBJ1-3; v_call: TRBV6-5; cdr3_aa: CATRFGTSYGNTIYF; cdr3_nt: TGTGCCACCCGTTTCGGGACATCCTATGGAAACACCATATATTTT
clone_size: few; d_call: -; j_call: TRBJ1-5; v_call: TRBV28; cdr3_aa: CASSLWGAAGNQPQHF; cdr3_nt: TGTGCCAGCAGTTTATGGGGGGCCGCGGGTAATCAGCCCCAGCATTTT
clone_size: -; d_call: -; j_call: TRBJ2-7; v_call: TRBV10-1; cdr3_aa: CASSESTAESYEQYF; cdr3_nt: TGCGCCAGCAGTGAGTCCACAGCTGAGTCCTACGAGCAGTACTTC
clone_size: -; d_call: -; j_call: TRBJ1-1; v_call: TRBV4-2; cdr3_aa: CASSPGVWTEAFF; cdr3_nt: TGTGCCAGCAGCCCGGGAGTTTGGACTGAAGCTTTCTTT
clone_size: -; d_call: TRBD2; j_call: TRBJ2-7; v_call: TRBV19; cdr3_aa: CASSIDASGPYEQYF; cdr3_nt: TGTGCCAGTAGTATAGATGCTAGCGGACCCTACGAGCAGTACTTC
clone_size: -; d_call: -; j_call: TRBJ1-2; v_call: TRBV10-2; cdr3_aa: CASSEPRGRRNYGYTF; cdr3_nt: TGCGCCAGCAGTGAGCCCAGAGGGAGGAGGAACTATGGCTACACCTTC
clone_size: once; d_call: TRBD1; j_call: TRBJ2-3; v_call: TRBV6-5; cdr3_aa: CASSSDRADTQYF; cdr3_nt: TGTGCCAGCAGTTCCGACAGGGCCGATACGCAGTATTTT
clone_size: once; d_call: -; j_call: TRBJ1-5; v_call: TRBV19; cdr3_aa: CASSMMSFDQPQHF; cdr3_nt: TGTGCCAGTAGTATGATGAGTTTTGATCAGCCCCAGCATTTT
clone_size: -; d_call: -; j_call: TRBJ2-7; v_call: TRBV20-1; cdr3_aa: CSAPEVREQYF; cdr3_nt: TGCAGTGCCCCAGAAGTACGCGAGCAGTACTTC
clone_size: -; d_call: TRBD1; j_call: TRBJ2-2; v_call: TRBV7-3; cdr3_aa: CASSPQGTNTGELFF; cdr3_nt: TGTGCCAGCAGCCCACAGGGGACCAACACCGGGGAGCTGTTTTTT
clone_size: -; d_call: TRBD2; j_call: TRBJ2-5; v_call: TRBV4-2; cdr3_aa: CASSQVVAGEMETQYF; cdr3_nt: TGTGCCAGCAGCCAAGTGGTAGCGGGAGAGATGGAGACCCAGTACTTC
clone_size: -; d_call: TRBD2; j_call: TRBJ2-7; v_call: TRBV19; cdr3_aa: CASSRLAGDRYEQYF; cdr3_nt: TGTGCCAGTAGTAGATTAGCGGGAGACAGGTACGAGCAGTACTTC
clone_size: -; d_call: -; j_call: TRBJ1-6; v_call: TRBV4-2; cdr3_aa: CASMAGHNSPLHF; cdr3_nt: TGTGCCAGCATGGCAGGGCATAATTCACCCCTCCACTTT
clone_size: -; d_call: -; j_call: TRBJ2-1; v_call: TRBV6-5; cdr3_aa: CASRSSGTGLNEQFF; cdr3_nt: TGTGCCAGCAGGTCGAGTGGAACAGGGCTTAATGAGCAGTTCTTC
clone_size: -; d_call: TRBD2; j_call: TRBJ2-7; v_call: TRBV19; cdr3_aa: CASSITLAGFYEQYF; cdr3_nt: TGTGCCAGTAGTATTACACTAGCGGGTTTCTACGAGCAGTACTTC
clone_size: -; d_call: -; j_call: TRBJ2-7; v_call: TRBV29-1; cdr3_aa: CSVEETNGYEQYF; cdr3_nt: TGCAGCGTTGAGGAGACGAACGGATACGAGCAGTACTTC
clone_size: -; d_call: -; j_call: TRBJ1-1; v_call: TRBV27; cdr3_aa: CASSFSDLNTEAFF; cdr3_nt: TGTGCCAGCAGTTTTTCGGACTTGAACACTGAAGCTTTCTTT
clone_size: -; d_call: -; j_call: TRBJ1-3; v_call: TRBV6-1; cdr3_aa: CASRQPSGNTIYF; cdr3_nt: TGTGCCAGCAGACAGCCCTCTGGAAACACCATATATTTT
clone_size: -; d_call: -; j_call: TRBJ2-4; v_call: TRBV19; cdr3_aa: CASSIKGTPENIQYF; cdr3_nt: TGTGCCAGTAGTATCAAGGGGACTCCTGAAAACATTCAGTACTTC
clone_size: once; d_call: -; j_call: TRBJ1-3; v_call: TRBV4-1; cdr3_aa: CASSQDTGRSGNTIYF; cdr3_nt: TGCGCCAGCAGCCAAGATACAGGACGATCTGGAAACACCATATATTTT
clone_size: -; d_call: -; j_call: TRBJ2-2; v_call: TRBV10-3; cdr3_aa: CAISESRDRARTGELFF; cdr3_nt: TGTGCCATCAGTGAGTCGCGGGACAGAGCCAGGACCGGGGAGCTGTTTTTT
clone_size: -; d_call: TRBD2; j_call: TRBJ2-3; v_call: TRBV5-4; cdr3_aa: CASSPEEMREYTDTQYF; cdr3_nt: TGTGCCAGCAGCCCCGAAGAAATGCGGGAGTACACAGATACGCAGTATTTT
clone_size: few; d_call: -; j_call: TRBJ1-1; v_call: TRBV30; cdr3_aa: CAWSRDMNTEAFF; cdr3_nt: TGTGCCTGGAGTAGGGACATGAACACTGAAGCTTTCTTT
clone_size: -; d_call: -; j_call: TRBJ1-1; v_call: TRBV2; cdr3_aa: CASRSQGLNTEAFF; cdr3_nt: TGTGCCAGCAGATCACAGGGATTGAACACTGAAGCTTTCTTT
clone_size: -; d_call: -; j_call: TRBJ1-6; v_call: TRBV5-4; cdr3_aa: CASSLGRGYPNSPLHF; cdr3_nt: TGTGCCAGCAGCTTGGGCCGGGGGTACCCTAATTCACCCCTCCACTTT
clone_size: -; d_call: TRBD1; j_call: TRBJ2-2; v_call: TRBV18; cdr3_aa: CASSPFGTGANTGELFF; cdr3_nt: TGTGCCAGCTCACCATTCGGGACAGGGGCCAACACCGGGGAGCTGTTTTTT
clone_size: once; d_call: -; j_call: TRBJ2-5; v_call: TRBV2; cdr3_aa: CASSPLKSKETQYF; cdr3_nt: TGTGCCAGCAGCCCCCTGAAGAGCAAAGAGACCCAGTACTTC
clone_size: -; d_call: TRBD1; j_call: TRBJ1-2; v_call: TRBV29-1; cdr3_aa: CSAGTGVWYGYTF; cdr3_nt: TGCAGCGCCGGGACAGGAGTATGGTATGGCTACACCTTC
clone_size: -; d_call: -; j_call: TRBJ2-3; v_call: TRBV11-1; cdr3_aa: CASNAGLRRDTQYF; cdr3_nt: TGTGCCAGCAATGCAGGGTTGCGTAGAGATACGCAGTATTTT
clone_size: -; d_call: TRBD2; j_call: TRBJ2-2; v_call: TRBV7-7; cdr3_aa: CASSPLVTSEAGELFF; cdr3_nt: TGTGCCAGCAGCCCACTCGTGACTAGCGAGGCCGGGGAGCTGTTTTTT
clone_size: once; d_call: TRBD1; j_call: TRBJ1-4; v_call: TRBV28; cdr3_aa: CASSLDRGVEKLFF; cdr3_nt: TGTGCCAGCAGTTTAGACAGGGGGGTCGAAAAACTGTTTTTT
clone_size: -; d_call: TRBD1; j_call: TRBJ2-7; v_call: TRBV7-6; cdr3_aa: CASSRQGSYEQYF; cdr3_nt: TGTGCCAGCAGCCGACAGGGCTCCTACGAGCAGTACTTC
clone_size: -; d_call: -; j_call: TRBJ1-5; v_call: TRBV6-1; cdr3_aa: CASSGQNRDQPQHF; cdr3_nt: TGTGCCAGCAGCGGACAGAATCGGGATCAGCCCCAGCATTTT
clone_size: -; d_call: -; j_call: TRBJ1-1; v_call: TRBV21-1; cdr3_aa: CASSKVGFRGQNLHTEAFF; cdr3_nt: TGTGCCAGCAGCAAAGTCGGGTTCAGGGGGCAAAACCTCCACACTGAAGCTTTCTTT
clone_size: -; d_call: -; j_call: TRBJ2-3; v_call: TRBV5-1; cdr3_aa: CASSLQGDSISTDTQYF; cdr3_nt: TGCGCCAGCAGCTTGCAAGGGGACTCCATTAGCACAGATACGCAGTATTTT
clone_size: -; d_call: TRBD2; j_call: TRBJ2-3; v_call: TRBV9; cdr3_aa: CASSPVVSGGASDTQYF; cdr3_nt: TGTGCCAGCAGCCCCGTTGTTAGCGGGGGGGCATCAGATACGCAGTATTTT